This T cell receptor beta chain was identified during a study of blood T cell repertoires in COVID-19. Looking at the study overall: Some COVID-19 samples were acute and others convalescent; all came from the United States, Italy and Spain.

Methods used by the authors: Nucleated cell counts were estimated from reference gene primer amplification. The data were produced by immunoSEQ multiplex PCR, yet TCRdb's version contains in-frame clones alone and is incomplete. V and J calls and clone size are those listed in that table; D and trimming were worked out from the DNA. The sample carries nearly 250,000 clones, approximately 85% recorded once. The sample holds a few counts of this clone. What was sequenced was PBMCs or T cells enriched from blood (not recorded which). The receptor was derived from a woman between 50 and 59 years old with acute COVID-19.

This CDR3 is CSAAPDFQGTQYF. DNA of the CDR3: TGCAGCGCCGCTCCAGACTTCCAGGGTACGCAGTATTTT. The V gene is TRBV29-1, the J gene TRBJ2-3; D is possibly TRBD1 (5 bases). Germline values: CDR1 SQVTM, CDR2 ANQGSEA. This CDR3 has 13 amino acids. V was cut by 7 bases and J by 8 bases, with 19 bases left in between.